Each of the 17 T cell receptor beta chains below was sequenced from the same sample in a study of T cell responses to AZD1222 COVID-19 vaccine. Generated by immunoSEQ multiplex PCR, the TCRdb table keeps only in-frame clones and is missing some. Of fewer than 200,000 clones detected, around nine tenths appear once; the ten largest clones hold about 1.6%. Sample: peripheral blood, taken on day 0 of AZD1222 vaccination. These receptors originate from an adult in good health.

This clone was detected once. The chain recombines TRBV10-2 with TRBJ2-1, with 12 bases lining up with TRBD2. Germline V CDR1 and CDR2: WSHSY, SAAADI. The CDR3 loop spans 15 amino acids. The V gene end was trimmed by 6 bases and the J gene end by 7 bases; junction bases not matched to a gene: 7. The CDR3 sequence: CASSATSGGRNEQFF. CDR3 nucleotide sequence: TGCGCCAGCAGCGCGACTAGCGGGGGACGGAATGAGCAGTTCTTC.

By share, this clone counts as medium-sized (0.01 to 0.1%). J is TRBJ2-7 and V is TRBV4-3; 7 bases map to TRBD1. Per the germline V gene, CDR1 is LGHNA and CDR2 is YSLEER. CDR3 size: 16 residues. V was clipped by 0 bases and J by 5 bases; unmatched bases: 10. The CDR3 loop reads CASSQDNFQGVDEQYF. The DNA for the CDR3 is TGCGCCAGCAGCCAAGATAATTTCCAGGGGGTAGACGAGCAGTACTTC.

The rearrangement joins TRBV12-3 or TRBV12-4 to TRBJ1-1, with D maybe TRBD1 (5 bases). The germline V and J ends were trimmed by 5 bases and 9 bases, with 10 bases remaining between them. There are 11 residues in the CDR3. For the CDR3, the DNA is TGTGCCAGCAGTAATGACAGACAAGCTTTCTTT. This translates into CASSNDRQAFF.

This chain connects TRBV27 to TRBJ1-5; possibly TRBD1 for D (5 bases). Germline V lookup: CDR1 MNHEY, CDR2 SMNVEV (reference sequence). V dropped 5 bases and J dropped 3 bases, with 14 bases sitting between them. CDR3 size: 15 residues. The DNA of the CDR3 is TGTGCCAGCAGTGAAGCCGGGACCTACAATCAGCCCCAGCATTTT. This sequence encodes CASSEAGTYNQPQHF.

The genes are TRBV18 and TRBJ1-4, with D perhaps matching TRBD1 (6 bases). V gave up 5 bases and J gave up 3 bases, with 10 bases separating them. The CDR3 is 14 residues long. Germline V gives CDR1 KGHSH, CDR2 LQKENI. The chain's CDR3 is CASSSRGPNEKLFF. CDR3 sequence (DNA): TGTGCCAGCTCATCCAGGGGCCCTAATGAAAAACTGTTTTTT.

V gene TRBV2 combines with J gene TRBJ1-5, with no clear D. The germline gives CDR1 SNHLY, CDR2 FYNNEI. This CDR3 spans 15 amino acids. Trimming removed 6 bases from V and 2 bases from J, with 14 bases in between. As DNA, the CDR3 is TGTGCCAGCAGAATGGAGGGCTTAGGCAATCAGCCCCAGCATTTT. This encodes CASRMEGLGNQPQHF.

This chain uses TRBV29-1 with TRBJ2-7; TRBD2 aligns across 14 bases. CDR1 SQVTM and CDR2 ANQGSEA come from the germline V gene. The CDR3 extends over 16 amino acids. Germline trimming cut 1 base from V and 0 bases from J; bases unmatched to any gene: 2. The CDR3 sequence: CSVEGLAGGSSYEQYF. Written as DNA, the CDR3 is TGCAGCGTTGAAGGACTAGCGGGAGGGAGCTCCTACGAGCAGTACTTC.

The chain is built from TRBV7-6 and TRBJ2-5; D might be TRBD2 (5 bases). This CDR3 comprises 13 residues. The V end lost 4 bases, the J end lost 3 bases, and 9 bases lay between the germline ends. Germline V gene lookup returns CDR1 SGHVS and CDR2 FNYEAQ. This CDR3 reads CASSSGGKETQYF. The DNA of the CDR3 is TGTGCCAGCAGCTCCGGAGGCAAAGAGACCCAGTACTTC.

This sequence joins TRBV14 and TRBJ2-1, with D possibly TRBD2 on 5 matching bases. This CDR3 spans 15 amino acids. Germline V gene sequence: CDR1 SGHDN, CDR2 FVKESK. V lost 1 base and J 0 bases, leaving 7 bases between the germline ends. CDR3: CASSQGGPSYNEQFF. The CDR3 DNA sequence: TGTGCCAGCAGCCAAGGAGGGCCCTCCTACAATGAGCAGTTCTTC.

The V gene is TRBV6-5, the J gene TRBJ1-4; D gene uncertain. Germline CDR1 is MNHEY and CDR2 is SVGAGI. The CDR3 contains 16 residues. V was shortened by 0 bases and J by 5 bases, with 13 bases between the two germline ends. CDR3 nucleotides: TGTGCCAGCAGTTACTCCTCTGGCAGCCTCAATGAAAAACTGTTTTTT. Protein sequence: CASSYSSGSLNEKLFF.

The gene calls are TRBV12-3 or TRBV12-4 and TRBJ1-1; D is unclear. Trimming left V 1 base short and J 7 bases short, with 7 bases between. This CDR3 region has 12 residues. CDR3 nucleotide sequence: TGTGCCAGCAGTTTAGATCCAGGTGAAGCTTTCTTT. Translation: CASSLDPGEAFF.

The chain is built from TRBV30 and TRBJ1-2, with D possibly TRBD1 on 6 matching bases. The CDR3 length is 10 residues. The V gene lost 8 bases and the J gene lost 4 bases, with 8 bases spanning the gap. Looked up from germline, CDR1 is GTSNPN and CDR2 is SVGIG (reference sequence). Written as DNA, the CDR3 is TGTGCCGGAGGGGGCTATGGCTACACCTTC. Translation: CAGGGYGYTF.

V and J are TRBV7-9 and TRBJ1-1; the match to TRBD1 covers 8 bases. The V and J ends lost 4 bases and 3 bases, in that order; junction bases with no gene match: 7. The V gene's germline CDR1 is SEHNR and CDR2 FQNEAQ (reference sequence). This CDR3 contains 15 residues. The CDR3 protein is CASSSRTGMDTEAFF. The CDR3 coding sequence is TGTGCCAGCAGCTCCCGGACAGGGATGGACACTGAAGCTTTCTTT.

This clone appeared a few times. CDR3 DNA: TGTGCCAGCAGCTCCACAGGGGAGGCTTACGAGCAGTACTTC. Its translation is CASSSTGEAYEQYF. The chain is built from TRBV5-6 and TRBJ2-7, with D possibly TRBD1 on 7 matching bases. Germline V gives CDR1 SGHDT, CDR2 YYEEEE. Trimming left V 3 bases short and J 4 bases short, with 14 bases between. The CDR3 has 14 residues.

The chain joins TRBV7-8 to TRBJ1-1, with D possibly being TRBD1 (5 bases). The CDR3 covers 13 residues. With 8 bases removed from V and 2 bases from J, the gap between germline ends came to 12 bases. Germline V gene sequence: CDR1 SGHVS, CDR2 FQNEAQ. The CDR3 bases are TGTGCCAGCGGCGTCAGGGTAAACACTGAAGCTTTCTTT. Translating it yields CASGVRVNTEAFF.

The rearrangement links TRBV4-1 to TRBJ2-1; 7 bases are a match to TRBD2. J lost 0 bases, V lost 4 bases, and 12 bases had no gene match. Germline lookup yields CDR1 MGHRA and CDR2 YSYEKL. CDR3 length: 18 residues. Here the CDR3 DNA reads TGCGCCAGCAGCCCAAGCGGGATCCTACCGATCTCCTACAATGAGCAGTTCTTC. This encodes CASSPSGILPISYNEQFF.

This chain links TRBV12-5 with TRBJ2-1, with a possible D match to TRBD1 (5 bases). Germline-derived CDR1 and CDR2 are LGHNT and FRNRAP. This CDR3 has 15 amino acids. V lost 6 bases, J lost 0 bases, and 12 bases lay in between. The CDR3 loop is CASGTGAVSYNEQFF. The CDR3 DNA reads TGTGCTAGTGGGACTGGGGCGGTCTCCTACAATGAGCAGTTCTTC.